The 30 T cell receptor beta chains below all came from one sample that was sequenced in a study of shared clonotypes between healthy human individuals. The assay was immunoSEQ multiplex PCR, and TCRdb's table has in-frame clones only and misses some. The table shows roughly 2.2 million clones, with roughly 90% occurring only once. Specimen: naive CD4+ T cells from PBMCs. Subset here: CD45RA+ positively selected. These receptors all come from a man in his late teens or twenties in good health. Some clones in this sample may be carry-over from other donors' samples.

This chain connects TRBV6-6 to TRBJ2-7, with 10 positions matching TRBD2. The CDR3 extends over 16 amino acids. CDR1 MNHNY and CDR2 SVGAGI come from the germline V gene (reference sequence). V was clipped by 5 bases and J by 2 bases; unmatched bases: 9. The CDR3 coding sequence is TGTGCCAGCAGTCCCGGGGGGACTAGCGACCCCTACGAGCAGTACTTC. The encoded protein is CASSPGGTSDPYEQYF.

The chain links TRBV19 to TRBJ1-2; the match to TRBD1 covers 7 bases. Unmatched junction bases numbered 23, after V lost 4 bases and J lost 3 bases. The CDR3 totals 20 residues. Germline CDR1 and CDR2: LNHDA and SQIVND (reference sequence). The CDR3 DNA is TGTGCCAGTAGTAGGAGCCCCGTGGACAGGATGGTAGCAGTCGACTATGGCTACACCTTC. This gives the protein CASSRSPVDRMVAVDYGYTF.

The chain couples TRBV28 to TRBJ2-6; possibly TRBD1 for D (5 bases). V lost 5 bases and J lost 1, with 12 bases in between. CDR1 MDHEN and CDR2 SYDVKM come from the germline V gene. The CDR3 runs to 16 residues. CDR3 sequence reads: CASSKRQSSGANVLTF. The DNA for the CDR3 is TGTGCCAGCAGTAAGAGACAGTCTTCTGGGGCCAACGTCCTGACTTTC. Drawing the rest from reference TRBV28 and TRBJ2-6, the complete variable domain is DVKVTQSSRYLVKRTGEKVFLECVQDMDHENMFWYRQDPGLGLRLIYFSYDVKMKEKGDIPEGYSVSREKKERFSLILESASTNQTSMYLCASSKRQSSGANVLTFGAGSRLTVL.

This clone showed up just once. This chain uses TRBV11-3 with TRBJ2-7, with 8 bases lining up with TRBD1. The germline CDR1 and CDR2 sequences are SGHNT and YENEEA. J lost 2 bases, V lost 5 bases, and 11 bases had no gene match. The CDR3 totals 16 residues. The CDR3 spells CASSPGPGTGPYEQYF. In DNA form, the CDR3 reads TGTGCCAGCAGCCCAGGACCCGGGACAGGTCCCTACGAGCAGTACTTC.

Of note for this clone: The same CDR3 also results from other DNA sequences found in this sample. The genes are TRBV7-3 and TRBJ1-2; perhaps TRBD1 as D (5 bases). Germline values: CDR1 SGHTA, CDR2 FQGTGA. Trimming shortened V by 3 bases and J by 4 bases, and 9 bases separated the two germline ends. The CDR3 is made up of 13 amino acids. CDR3 DNA: TGTGCCAGCAGCTTTGGGCAGGGCTATGGCTACACCTTC. Its protein product is CASSFGQGYGYTF.

This chain uses TRBV30 with TRBJ2-3, with a weak D call TRBD1 (5 bases). From germline, CDR1 is GTSNPN and CDR2 SVGIG (reference sequence). The CDR3 runs to 12 residues. The V and J ends lost 7 bases and 2 bases respectively, with 10 bases between them. The CDR3 bases are TGTGCCTTAGACAGACACACAGATACGCAGTATTTT. It yields the protein CALDRHTDTQYF.

This clone appeared a single time. The chain combines TRBV7-2 with TRBJ2-7; 8 nucleotides match TRBD1. The CDR3 runs 17 residues. Germline CDR1 reads SGHTA; CDR2 reads FQGNSA. V was pared by 4 bases and J by 7 bases, with 18 bases of the junction left unmatched. CDR3 DNA: TGTGCCAGCAGCTCGCACCGCTGGGGACAGGCCGTTGTGGAGCAGTACTTC. This gives the protein CASSSHRWGQAVVEQYF. The full variable domain, completed using reference TRBV7-2 and TRBJ2-7, is GAGVSQSPSNKVTEKGKDVELRCDPISGHTALYWYRQSLGQGLEFLIYFQGNSAPDKSGLPSDRFSAERTGGSVSTLTIQRTQQEDSAVYLCASSSHRWGQAVVEQYFGPGTRLTVT.

This clone was recorded once. The chain recombines TRBV19 with TRBJ2-1; 13 nucleotides agree with TRBD2. Germline CDR1 and CDR2: LNHDA and SQIVND (reference sequence). Germline trimming cut 3 bases from V and 6 bases from J; bases unmatched to any gene: 11. This CDR3 has 18 amino acids. CDR3 sequence reads: CASSIRGGTSGVPNEQFF. The CDR3 nucleotides read TGTGCCAGTAGTATTAGGGGAGGGACTAGCGGGGTGCCCAATGAGCAGTTCTTC.

The V and J genes are TRBV5-1 and TRBJ1-5, with D perhaps matching TRBD1 (6 bases). V was clipped by 1 base and J by 3 bases, with 8 bases between them. This CDR3 comprises 14 residues. Germline CDR1 SGHRS, CDR2 YFSETQ. CDR3 bases: TGCGCCAGCAGCTTGTGGGGGGCCAATCAGCCCCAGCATTTT. It is translated as CASSLWGANQPQHF.

The rearrangement joins TRBV6-5 to TRBJ2-7; D call uncertain. CDR3 length equals 13 residues. CDR1 is MNHEY, CDR2 SVGAGI, per germline. V was clipped by 7 bases and J by 5 bases, with 15 bases between them. In DNA, the CDR3 is TGTGCCAGCAAGAGCCCAGGTGCCCACGAGCAGTACTTC. This translates into CASKSPGAHEQYF.

The chain has TRBV6-5 and TRBJ2-3; D uncertain. CDR3 length: 14 residues. The germline V gene encodes CDR1 MNHEY and CDR2 SVGAGI. V was trimmed by 0 bases and J by 3 bases, leaving 7 bases between them. The CDR3 loop reads CASSYSQTTDTQYF. Here the CDR3 DNA reads TGTGCCAGCAGTTACTCCCAGACAACAGATACGCAGTATTTT.

V and J are TRBV27 and TRBJ2-7; the D gene is possibly TRBD2 (5 bases). The CDR3 loop spans 15 amino acids. V dropped 0 bases and J dropped 6 bases, with 15 bases sitting between them. Germline V CDR1 and CDR2: MNHEY, SMNVEV (reference sequence). Here the CDR3 DNA reads TGTGCCAGCAGTTTATCGTTCACCCCCGGACTCGAGCAGTACTTC. It encodes CASSLSFTPGLEQYF.

CDR3 sequence (DNA): TGTGCCAGCTCACGGGACAGCGGTGAGCAGTTCTTC. Residues: CASSRDSGEQFF. The rearrangement joins TRBV18 to TRBJ2-1; TRBD1 agrees at 7 bases. This CDR3 spans 12 amino acids. V shed 4 bases, J shed 9 bases, and the junction held 3 bases outside the gene matches. Germline values: CDR1 KGHSH, CDR2 LQKENI. The variable domain in full, with the rest retrieved from reference TRBV18 and TRBJ2-1, is NAGVMQNPRHLVRRRGQEARLRCSPMKGHSHVYWYRQLPEEGLKFMVYLQKENIIDESGMPKERFSAEFPKEGPSILRIQQVVRGDSAAYFCASSRDSGEQFFGPGTRLTVL.

This sequence joins TRBV6-6 and TRBJ1-5, with D hard to call. The CDR3 contains 13 residues. From germline, CDR1 is MNHNY and CDR2 SVGAGI (reference sequence). V was clipped by 5 bases and J by 12 bases, with 17 bases between them. The CDR3 protein is CASSPDTPLLQHF. The DNA of the CDR3 is TGTGCCAGCAGTCCAGACACTCCCCTTCTCCAGCATTTT.

The chain has TRBV7-9 and TRBJ2-5; 10 bases are a match to TRBD1. The germline gives CDR1 SEHNR, CDR2 FQNEAQ (reference sequence). The ends lost 5 bases at V and 5 bases at J; junction bases unmatched: 8. This CDR3 spans 15 amino acids. The CDR3 DNA follows: TGTGCCAGCAGCACCCGGGACAGGGGCATGGAGACCCAGTACTTC. Translated, it gives CASSTRDRGMETQYF.

In regard to this clone: This sample also contains other DNA sequences that code for the same CDR3. The rearrangement links TRBV5-4 to TRBJ1-1; possibly TRBD1 for D (6 bases). The CDR3 contains 14 residues. The V gene lost 4 bases and the J gene lost 0 bases, with 10 bases spanning the gap. The germline gives CDR1 SGHNT, CDR2 YYREEE (reference sequence). CDR3 nucleotide sequence: TGTGCCAGCAGCACGCAGGGGATGAACACTGAAGCTTTCTTT. Its protein is CASSTQGMNTEAFF.

The V and J genes are TRBV15 and TRBJ2-5; TRBD2 matches 9 bases. CDR3 length equals 17 residues. V gave up 0 bases and J gave up 4 bases; unmatched junction bases: 9. CDR1 and CDR2 from the germline V gene are LNHNV and YYDKDF (reference sequence). CDR3 sequence reads: CATSRDIAGGWGETQYF. The CDR3 nucleotides read TGTGCCACCAGCAGAGATATCGCGGGAGGGTGGGGAGAGACCCAGTACTTC.

The chain uses TRBV7-3 and TRBJ2-3; 11 bases match TRBD2. Germline CDR1 SGHTA, CDR2 FQGTGA. The CDR3 sequence is 15 residues long. Losses at the gene ends were 1 base for V and 5 bases for J; bases not matched to a gene: 2. CDR3 DNA: TGTGCCAGCAGCTTAATAGCGGGAGGGGGAGATACGCAGTATTTT. Translating gives CASSLIAGGGDTQYF.

The J gene is TRBJ2-7, the V gene TRBV30; 9 nucleotides match TRBD1. J lost 6 bases, V lost 3 bases, and 9 bases had no gene match. The CDR3 consists of 14 residues. From germline, CDR1 is GTSNPN and CDR2 SVGIG (reference sequence). CDR3 in amino acids: CAWSSGTGFREQYF. For the CDR3, the DNA is TGTGCCTGGAGCTCCGGGACAGGGTTTCGCGAGCAGTACTTC. Full variable domain (outside the CDR3, taken from reference TRBV30 and TRBJ2-7): SQTIHQWPATLVQPVGSPLSLECTVEGTSNPNLYWYRQAAGRGLQLLFYSVGIGQISSEVPQNLSASRPQDRQFILSSKKLLLSDSGFYLCAWSSGTGFREQYFGPGTRLTVT.

The V call is TRBV11-2, the J call TRBJ1-3; no clear D gene. Trimming took off 5 bases at V and 3 bases at J, with 11 bases between the two ends. CDR1 SGHAT and CDR2 FQNNGV come from the germline V gene. This CDR3 has 14 residues. CDR3 sequence: CASSTTKNGNTIYF. The DNA for the CDR3 is TGTGCCAGCAGCACAACCAAAAATGGAAACACCATATATTTT.

The chain employs TRBV5-1 and TRBJ2-7, with D tentatively TRBD1 (6 bases). The CDR3 length is 14 residues. CDR1 SGHRS and CDR2 YFSETQ come from the germline V gene. V lost 2 bases to trimming and J lost 6 bases, with 15 bases between them. CDR3 sequence (DNA): TGCGCCAGCAGCTTCTTAGGGGGAAGCACCGAGCAGTACTTC. It codes for CASSFLGGSTEQYF.

The V and J genes are TRBV2 and TRBJ2-1, with a tentative D call TRBD1 (6 bases). Germline CDR1 is SNHLY and CDR2 is FYNNEI. V lost 6 bases, J lost 7 bases, and 10 bases lay in between. The CDR3 extends over 12 amino acids. CDR3 sequence: CASRTQGNEQFF. CDR3 in DNA: TGTGCCAGCAGGACCCAGGGGAATGAGCAGTTCTTC. The full variable domain, its missing parts supplied by reference TRBV2 and TRBJ2-1, is EPEVTQTPSHQVTQMGQEVILRCVPISNHLYFYWYRQILGQKVEFLVSFYNNEISEKSEIFDDQFSVERPDGSNFTLKIRSTKLEDSAMYFCASRTQGNEQFFGPGTRLTVL.

The chain is built from TRBV9 and TRBJ2-7, with 9 bases aligning to TRBD2. Germline CDR1 is SGDLS and CDR2 is YYNGEE. V was pared by 0 bases and J by 4 bases, with 5 bases of the junction left unmatched. This CDR3 is built from 15 residues. The CDR3 loop is CASSVGPAGGYEQYF. The CDR3 nucleotides read TGTGCCAGCAGCGTAGGTCCAGCGGGAGGTTACGAGCAGTACTTC.

This chain connects TRBV5-1 to TRBJ2-3; a possible D gene is TRBD1 (5 bases). Trimming stripped 2 bases from V and 1 base from J, with 14 bases between. Looked up from germline, CDR1 is SGHRS and CDR2 is YFSETQ. CDR3 length equals 16 residues. CDR3 coding DNA: TGCGCCAGCAGCTTAGGGGCTCTGAGTGGCACAGATACGCAGTATTTT. Protein: CASSLGALSGTDTQYF.

The gene calls are TRBV4-3 and TRBJ1-6; tentatively, D is TRBD1 (5 bases). CDR3 length: 16 amino acids. In germline, CDR1 is LGHNA, CDR2 YSLEER. Trimming shortened V by 1 base and J by 6 bases, and 13 bases separated the two germline ends. The CDR3 nucleotides are TGCGCCAGCAGCCAAGGACAGACTCAGTCTAATTCACCCCTCCACTTT. This sequence encodes CASSQGQTQSNSPLHF.

The rearrangement joins TRBV29-1 to TRBJ2-3; D call uncertain. Germline assignment: CDR1 SQVTM and CDR2 ANQGSEA. This CDR3 comprises 14 residues. Trimming left V 4 bases short and J 0 bases short, with 11 bases between. CDR3 sequence (DNA): TGCAGCGTTGGGAGTCCGAGCAGCACAGATACGCAGTATTTT. This encodes CSVGSPSSTDTQYF.

The chain joins TRBV28 to TRBJ1-2; 7 bases are shared with TRBD1. V lost 2 bases, J lost 3 bases, and 3 bases stayed unmatched. CDR3 length: 14 residues. CDR1 and CDR2 from the germline V gene are MDHEN and SYDVKM. The CDR3 sequence is CASSLDREDYGYTF. In DNA, the CDR3 is TGTGCCAGCAGTTTAGACAGGGAGGACTATGGCTACACCTTC.

The V and J genes are TRBV10-3 and TRBJ1-5; D might be TRBD1 (5 bases). Trimming cost V 8 bases and J 5 bases, with 13 bases left between them. CDR3 length: 13 residues. Germline loops: CDR1 ENHRY, CDR2 SYGVKD. CDR3 in DNA: TGTGCCATCTCATCTTCGGGGGATCAGCCCCAGCATTTT. It encodes CAISSSGDQPQHF.

This clone occurred a few times. The V and J genes are TRBV10-1 and TRBJ1-2; no reliable D call. Germline CDR1 and CDR2: WNHNN and SYGVQD (reference sequence). V gave up 8 bases and J gave up 3 bases, with 16 bases separating them. The CDR3 length is 14 residues. The CDR3 region has the DNA TGCGCCAGCCTCGGTGTAGCGGAGGACTATGGCTACACCTTC. This translates into CASLGVAEDYGYTF.

The chain combines TRBV5-4 with TRBJ2-7; perhaps TRBD1 as D (6 bases). The CDR3 sequence is 17 residues long. Germline V gene lookup returns CDR1 SGHNT and CDR2 YYREEE (reference sequence). Trimming pared 3 bases from V and 6 bases from J, leaving 25 bases between. CDR3 sequence reads: CASSSAAQGNLKGEQYF. The CDR3, as DNA: TGTGCCAGCAGCTCGGCCGCACAGGGTAATCTAAAGGGCGAGCAGTACTTC.